This entry features one T cell receptor beta chain sequence. This clonotype is labeled medium-sized (0.01 to 0.1%). The antigen this receptor binds is unknown. No much larger clone exists at a distance of one base, and base qualities are not known. This record belongs to a study of naive and memory T cell subsets (TCRdb year 2017). About the full investigation: According to the figure summarizing the samples, there were 10 blood donors, 7 tuberculin skin test biopsies and 3 saline control biopsies. Skin biopsies were collected from tuberculin skin test sites or from saline-injected control sites and were processed for RNA extraction as previously described. PCR2 was typically performed as a SYBR Green qPCR that was stopped at a set threshold, although end-point PCR (approximately 6 cycles) could be used instead for low-input samples. Beyond this particular receptor, the publication reports: TCR sequences were reportedly recovered from both types of skin biopsy, with far more TCRs being found at tuberculin skin test sites. The higher numbers of TCRs at tuberculin skin test sites were interpreted as T cell infiltration of a delayed type IV hypersensitivity reaction. Skin biopsy collection and RNA processing details were not given in the paper but referenced to earlier studies. The potential sensitivity of the RNA-based method to TCR transcript changes with T cell activation and differentiation was acknowledged.

V loses 0 bases of germline sequence and J loses 3 bases, and the interval between the two ends is 2 bases. Via the germline V gene, CDR1 is SGHDN and CDR2 FVKESK. From cysteine to phenylalanine, the CDR3 is 12 amino acids long. The read is trimmed to its CDR3 DNA, 36 bases read in frame from base 1. Sample treatment or condition, as interpreted from the label and publication: skin biopsy from PPD injection site in Mantoux-positive individual. The study described a robust, sensitive protocol for amplifying, sequencing and analyzing TCRs, using 3' ligation of a UMI-containing oligonucleotide to TCR cDNA. Tuberculin skin test biopsies came from sites injected with PPD in individuals with a positive Mantoux test. Total RNA was treated with RQ1 DNase, without cell sorting, prior to reverse transcription, with an input of roughly 1 to 1000 ng being targeted. To check how robust the pipeline was in samples where T cells make up a minority population, libraries were built from skin biopsies and whole blood.

The library was generated by UMI-ligation and nested PCR. The ligated cDNA was amplified in four rounds of PCR with nested alpha and beta constant region primers together with the SP2 primer. For the blood and skin samples, TCR RNA was reverse transcribed with SuperScript IV using primers for the alpha and beta constant regions. Using T4 RNA ligase 1, an oligonucleotide carrying both the Illumina SP2 primer and a UMI was ligated onto the 3' end of the cDNA. To prevent hairpin formation, the 12-nucleotide UMI was made up of two random hexamers with an eight-base spacer between them. From the second PCR onward, TCR alpha and beta chain libraries were processed separately, and dual indexing was applied for multiplexing. After pooling, the indexed libraries were analyzed by capillary electrophoresis and sequenced on either an Illumina MiSeq or NextSeq. PhiX DNA at about 5-7% was spiked into libraries to increase base diversity and improve cluster recognition. Concerning the study's data processing: Demultiplexor extracted UMIs from read 2, combined them with read 1 TCR sequence, and split reads by sample indices. V and J genes and V-J junctions were identified by Decombinator, and each TCR was assigned a five-part identifier that included V and J deletions. Collapsinator used UMIs to correct sequencing errors and PCR amplification heterogeneity, yielding UMI-based abundance per TCR. Identifiers were converted to nucleotide sequence by CDR3Translator and translated to amino acids, and CDR3 regions were extracted on the basis of terminal motifs. After normalization to the amount of input RNA, error-corrected alpha and beta TCR counts from blood and skin were compared. TCRdb ran its own pipeline on the public reads, namely fastp trimming at Q25 and MiXCR clone calling, and kept in-frame beta chains. Each entry is one CDR3 protein sequence, shown with its most common DNA and genes. Here the V and J calls rest on TCRdb's processing, not on the authors' analysis. Recorded for this sample are 20,000 to 25,000 distinct CDR3 sequences; roughly 6% of them occurred a single time. The ten largest clones take up over 5% of the sample.

The sequence links TRBV14 to TRBJ1-2; the D gene assignment is ambiguous. The sequencing here drew on skin, taken from a tuberculin skin test site. The receptor comes from an adult in good health. The DNA is as follows: TGTGCCAGCAGCCAAGACGACTATGGCTACACCTTC. Its translation is CASSQDDYGYTF.